A single sample is the source of the 3 T cell receptor beta chains below, sequenced in a study of cytomegalovirus exposure and HLA in healthy donors. It was with 60 Vbeta and 13 Jbeta primers that the PCR ran. Repertoires were generated with immunoSEQ multiplex PCR, while TCRdb's copy carries only in-frame clones and drops some. The table shows 90,000 to 120,000 clones, with around two thirds occurring only once. Sequencing input: PBMCs. The receptors were sampled from a woman between 35 and 50 years old in good health and CMV-seropositive.

The V gene is TRBV4-3, the J gene TRBJ1-5; no clear D. The CDR3 runs to 17 residues. The germline V and J ends were trimmed by 0 bases and 4 bases, with 16 bases remaining between them. CDR1 LGHNA and CDR2 YSLEER come from the germline V gene. As DNA, the CDR3 is TGCGCCAGCAGCCAAGACAGGCTTTTGAGAAGAAATCAGCCCCAGCATTTT. Translated, it gives CASSQDRLLRRNQPQHF.

This chain uses TRBV27 with TRBJ1-5; possibly TRBD1 for D (5 bases). CDR3 length equals 15 residues. V was pared by 5 bases and J by 1 base, with 12 bases between. From germline, CDR1 is MNHEY and CDR2 SMNVEV (reference sequence). The chain's CDR3 is CASSGTAGSNQPQHF. The CDR3 DNA follows: TGTGCCAGCAGTGGGACCGCGGGAAGCAATCAGCCCCAGCATTTT.

The V call is TRBV5-5, the J call TRBJ2-5; 9 nucleotides align to TRBD2. Trimming at V came to 1 base and at J to 5 bases, leaving 3 bases not matched to a gene. This CDR3 region has 14 residues. Germline V gene lookup returns CDR1 SGHKS and CDR2 YYEKEE (reference sequence). CDR3 sequence (DNA): TGTGCCAGCAGCTTGCGAGCGGGAGGCGAGACCCAGTACTTC. Its protein product is CASSLRAGGETQYF.